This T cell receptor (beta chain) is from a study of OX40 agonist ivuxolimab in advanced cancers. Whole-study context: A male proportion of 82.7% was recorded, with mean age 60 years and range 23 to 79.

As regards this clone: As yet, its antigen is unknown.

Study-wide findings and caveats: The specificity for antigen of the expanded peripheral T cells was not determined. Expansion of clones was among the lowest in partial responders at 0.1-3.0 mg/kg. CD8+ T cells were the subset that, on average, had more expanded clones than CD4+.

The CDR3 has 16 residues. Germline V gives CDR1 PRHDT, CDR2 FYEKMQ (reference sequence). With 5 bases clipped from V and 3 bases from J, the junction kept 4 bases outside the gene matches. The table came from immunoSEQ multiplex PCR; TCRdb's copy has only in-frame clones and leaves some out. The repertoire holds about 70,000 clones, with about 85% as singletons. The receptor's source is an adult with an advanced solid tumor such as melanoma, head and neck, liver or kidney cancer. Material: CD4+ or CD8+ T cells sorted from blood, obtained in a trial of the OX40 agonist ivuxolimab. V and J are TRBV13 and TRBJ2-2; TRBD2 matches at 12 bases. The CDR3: CASSIGLAGHTGELFF. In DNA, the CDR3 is TGTGCCAGCAGCATTGGACTAGCGGGACACACCGGGGAGCTGTTTTTT.